This T cell receptor (beta chain) was recorded in a study of response to subunit inactivated influenza vaccine. Study results and caveats: Few additional T cells are recruited per seasonal influenza vaccination, authors suggested.

Details on this clonotype: Its antigen remains unknown.

MiXCR, applied by TCRdb to the RT-PCR reads, yields one record per CDR3 protein. The table has roughly 710,000 distinct CDR3 sequences, around 15% seen once; the top ten hold 6% to 9.5%. CDR3 length: 15 amino acids. Trimming stripped 2 bases from V and 4 bases from J, with 14 bases between. This clonotype was sampled from a middle-aged man who received an inactivated influenza vaccine. The chain couples TRBV12-3 or TRBV12-4 to TRBJ2-5; a weak D match, TRBD1 (6 bases). The sequencing here drew on PBMCs from blood, taken less than 15 days before vaccination. CDR3 bases: TGTGCCAGCAGTTTATACAGGGATAAAACAGAGACCCAGTACTTC. Amino acid sequence: CASSLYRDKTETQYF.